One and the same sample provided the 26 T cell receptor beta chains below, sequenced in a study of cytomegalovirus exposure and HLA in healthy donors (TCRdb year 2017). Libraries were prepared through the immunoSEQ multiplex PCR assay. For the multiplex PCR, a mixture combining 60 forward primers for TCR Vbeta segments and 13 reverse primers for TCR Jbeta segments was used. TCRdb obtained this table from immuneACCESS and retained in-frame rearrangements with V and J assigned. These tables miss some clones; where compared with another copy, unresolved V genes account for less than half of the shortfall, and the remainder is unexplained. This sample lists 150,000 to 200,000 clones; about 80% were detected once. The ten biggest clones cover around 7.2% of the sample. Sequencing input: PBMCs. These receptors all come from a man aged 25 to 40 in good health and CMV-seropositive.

The CDR3 DNA is TGTGCCAGCAGTGCCACCCTAGCGGGAGGGTTCACAGATACGCAGTATTTT. Translation: CASSATLAGGFTDTQYF. V usage is TRBV6-1 and J usage is TRBJ2-3; 12 bases line up with TRBD2. Looked up from germline, CDR1 is MNHNS and CDR2 is SASEGT. The CDR3 is made up of 17 amino acids. Germline trimming cut 4 bases from V and 2 bases from J; bases unmatched to any gene: 7.

The CDR3 is CASNRDIFDASYF. The CDR3 region has the DNA TGTGCCAGCAACAGGGACATATTTGACGCTTCGTACTTC. The chain employs TRBV28 and TRBJ2-7, with TRBD1 as a possible D gene (6 bases). V was pared by 7 bases and J by 12 bases, with 22 bases between. Per germline, CDR1 MDHEN and CDR2 SYDVKM. The CDR3 loop spans 13 amino acids.

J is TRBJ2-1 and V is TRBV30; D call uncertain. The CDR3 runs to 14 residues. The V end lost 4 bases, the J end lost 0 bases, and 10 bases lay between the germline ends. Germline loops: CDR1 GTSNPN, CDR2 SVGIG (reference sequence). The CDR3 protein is CAWIPRSSYNEQFF. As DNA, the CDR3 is TGTGCCTGGATCCCTCGTTCCTCCTACAATGAGCAGTTCTTC.

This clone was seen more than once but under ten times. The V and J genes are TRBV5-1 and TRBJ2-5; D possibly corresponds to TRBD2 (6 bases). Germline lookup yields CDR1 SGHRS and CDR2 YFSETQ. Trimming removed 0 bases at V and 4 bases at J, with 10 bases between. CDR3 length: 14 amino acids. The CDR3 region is CASSLGLVGETQYF. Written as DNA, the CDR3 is TGCGCCAGCAGCTTGGGACTAGTGGGAGAGACCCAGTACTTC. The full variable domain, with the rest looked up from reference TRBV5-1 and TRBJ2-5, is KAGVTQTPRYLIKTRGQQVTLSCSPISGHRSVSWYQQTPGQGLQFLFEYFSETQRNKGNFPGRFSGRQFSNSRSEMNVSTLELGDSALYLCASSLGLVGETQYFGPGTRLLVL.

The CDR3 protein is CASKASGRNEQYF. In nucleotides, the CDR3 is TGTGCCAGCAAGGCTAGCGGGAGAAACGAGCAGTACTTC. The rearrangement joins TRBV28 to TRBJ2-7, with TRBD2 matching over 10 bases. CDR1 is MDHEN, CDR2 SYDVKM, per germline. The CDR3 sequence is 13 residues long. The J segment lost 5 bases and the V segment lost 7 bases, leaving 5 bases of the junction unmatched.

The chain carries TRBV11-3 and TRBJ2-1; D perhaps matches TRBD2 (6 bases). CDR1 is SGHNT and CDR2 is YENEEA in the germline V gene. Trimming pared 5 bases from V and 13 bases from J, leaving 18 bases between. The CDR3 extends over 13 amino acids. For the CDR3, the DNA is TGTGCCAGCAGCCCCTATCCGGGGGTACCCCAGTTCTTC. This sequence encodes CASSPYPGVPQFF.

CDR3 in amino acids: CASSLDVPGSGEQYF. The CDR3 DNA reads as TGTGCCAGCAGCTTAGATGTCCCAGGGTCGGGTGAGCAGTACTTC. The gene calls are TRBV7-9 and TRBJ2-7, with a tentative D call TRBD1 (5 bases). The CDR3 sequence is 15 residues long. CDR1 is SEHNR, CDR2 FQNEAQ, per germline (reference sequence). With 1 base removed from V and 7 bases from J, the gap between germline ends came to 17 bases.

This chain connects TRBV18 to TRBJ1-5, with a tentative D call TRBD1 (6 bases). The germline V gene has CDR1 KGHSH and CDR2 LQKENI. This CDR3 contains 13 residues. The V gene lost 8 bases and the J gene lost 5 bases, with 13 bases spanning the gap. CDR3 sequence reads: CASTINRDQPQHF. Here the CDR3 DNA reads TGTGCCAGCACCATAAACAGGGATCAGCCCCAGCATTTT. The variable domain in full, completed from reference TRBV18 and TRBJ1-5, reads NAGVMQNPRHLVRRRGQEARLRCSPMKGHSHVYWYRQLPEEGLKFMVYLQKENIIDESGMPKERFSAEFPKEGPSILRIQQVVRGDSAAYFCASTINRDQPQHFGDGTRLSIL.

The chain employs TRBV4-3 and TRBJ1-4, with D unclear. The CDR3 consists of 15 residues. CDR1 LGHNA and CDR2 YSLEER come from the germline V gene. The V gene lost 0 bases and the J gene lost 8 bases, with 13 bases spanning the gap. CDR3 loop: CASSQDGVAGEKLFF. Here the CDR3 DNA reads TGCGCCAGCAGCCAAGACGGGGTAGCCGGGGAAAAACTGTTTTTT.

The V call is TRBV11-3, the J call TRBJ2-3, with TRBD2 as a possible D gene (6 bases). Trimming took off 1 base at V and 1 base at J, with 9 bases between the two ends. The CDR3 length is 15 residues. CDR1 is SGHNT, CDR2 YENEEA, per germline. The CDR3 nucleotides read TGTGCCAGCAGCTTAGGGGAGGCGGGCACAGATACGCAGTATTTT. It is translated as CASSLGEAGTDTQYF. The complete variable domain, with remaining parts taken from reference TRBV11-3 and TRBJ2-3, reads EAGVVQSPRYKIIEKKQPVAFWCNPISGHNTLYWYLQNLGQGPELLIRYENEEAVDDSQLPKDRFSAERLKGVDSTLKIQPAELGDSAVYLCASSLGEAGTDTQYFGPGTRLTVL.

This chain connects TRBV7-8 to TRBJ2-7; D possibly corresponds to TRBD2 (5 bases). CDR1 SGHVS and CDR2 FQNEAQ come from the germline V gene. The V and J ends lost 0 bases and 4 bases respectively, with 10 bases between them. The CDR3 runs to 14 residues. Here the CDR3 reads CASSLADGLYEQYF. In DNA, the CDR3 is TGTGCCAGCAGCTTAGCCGATGGACTGTACGAGCAGTACTTC.

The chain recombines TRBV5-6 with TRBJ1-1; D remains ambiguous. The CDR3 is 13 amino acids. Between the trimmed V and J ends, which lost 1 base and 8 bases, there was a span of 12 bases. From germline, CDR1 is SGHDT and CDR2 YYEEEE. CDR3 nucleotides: TGTGCCAGCAGCTTGAACAGATCACCAGAAGCTTTCTTT. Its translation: CASSLNRSPEAFF.

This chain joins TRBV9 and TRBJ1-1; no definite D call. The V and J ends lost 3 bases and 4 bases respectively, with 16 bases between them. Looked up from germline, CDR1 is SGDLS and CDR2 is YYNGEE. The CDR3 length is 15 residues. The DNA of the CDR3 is TGTGCCAGCAGCGACCTGAGAGGGTTGAGCACTGAAGCTTTCTTT. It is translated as CASSDLRGLSTEAFF. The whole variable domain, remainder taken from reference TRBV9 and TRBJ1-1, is DSGVTQTPKHLITATGQRVTLRCSPRSGDLSVYWYQQSLDQGLQFLIQYYNGEERAKGNILERFSAQQFPDLHSELNLSSLELGDSALYFCASSDLRGLSTEAFFGQGTRLTVV.

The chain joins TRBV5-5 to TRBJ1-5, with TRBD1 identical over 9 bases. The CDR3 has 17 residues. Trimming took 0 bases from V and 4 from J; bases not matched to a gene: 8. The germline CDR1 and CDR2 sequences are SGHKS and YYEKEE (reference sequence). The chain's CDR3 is CASSLGVGQGGNQPQHF. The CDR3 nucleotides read TGTGCCAGCAGCTTGGGGGTGGGACAGGGAGGAAATCAGCCCCAGCATTTT.

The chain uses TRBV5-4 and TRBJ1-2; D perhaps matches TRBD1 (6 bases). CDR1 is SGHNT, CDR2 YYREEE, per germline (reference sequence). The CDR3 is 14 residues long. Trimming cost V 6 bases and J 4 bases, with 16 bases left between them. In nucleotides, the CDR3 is TGTGCCAGCAACCCTCGGGGGGCCCCCTATGGCTACACCTTC. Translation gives CASNPRGAPYGYTF.

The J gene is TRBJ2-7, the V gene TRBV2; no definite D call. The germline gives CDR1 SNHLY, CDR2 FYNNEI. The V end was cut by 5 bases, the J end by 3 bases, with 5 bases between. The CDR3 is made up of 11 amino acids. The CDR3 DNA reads TGTGCCAGCAGTTCCTTCTACGAGCAGTACTTC. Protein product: CASSSFYEQYF.

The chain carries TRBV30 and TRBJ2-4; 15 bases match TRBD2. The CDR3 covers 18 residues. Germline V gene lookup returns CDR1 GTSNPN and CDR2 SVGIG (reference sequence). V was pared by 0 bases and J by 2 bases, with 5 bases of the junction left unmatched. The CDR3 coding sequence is TGTGCCTGGAGTGTACGGACTAGCGGGAGGGAAACCAAAAACATTCAGTACTTC. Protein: CAWSVRTSGRETKNIQYF.

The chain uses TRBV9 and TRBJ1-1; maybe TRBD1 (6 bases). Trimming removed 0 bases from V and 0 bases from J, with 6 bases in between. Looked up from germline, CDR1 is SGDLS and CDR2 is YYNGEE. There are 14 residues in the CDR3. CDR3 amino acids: CASSVEGVNTEAFF. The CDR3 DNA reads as TGTGCCAGCAGCGTAGAGGGGGTGAACACTGAAGCTTTCTTT.

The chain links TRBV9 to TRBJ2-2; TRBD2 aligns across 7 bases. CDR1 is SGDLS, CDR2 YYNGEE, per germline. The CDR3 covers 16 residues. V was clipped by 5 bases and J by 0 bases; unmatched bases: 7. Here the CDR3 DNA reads TGTGCCAGCAGTCTAGGTGCGGGGGCGAACACCGGGGAGCTGTTTTTT. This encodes CASSLGAGANTGELFF.

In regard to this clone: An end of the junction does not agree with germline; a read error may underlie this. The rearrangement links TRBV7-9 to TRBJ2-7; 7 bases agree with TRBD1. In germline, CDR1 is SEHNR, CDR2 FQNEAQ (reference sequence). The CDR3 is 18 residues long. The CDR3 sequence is CSSSLVQGTYRGNYEQYF. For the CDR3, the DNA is TGTTCCAGCAGCTTAGTTCAAGGGACCTACAGGGGAAACTACGAGCAGTACTTC. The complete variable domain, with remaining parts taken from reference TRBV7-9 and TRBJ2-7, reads DTGVSQNPRHKITKRGQNVTFRCDPISEHNRLYWYRQTLGQGPEFLTYFQNEAQLEKSRLLSDRFSAERPKGSFSTLEIQRTEQGDSAMYLCSSSLVQGTYRGNYEQYFGPGTRLTVT.

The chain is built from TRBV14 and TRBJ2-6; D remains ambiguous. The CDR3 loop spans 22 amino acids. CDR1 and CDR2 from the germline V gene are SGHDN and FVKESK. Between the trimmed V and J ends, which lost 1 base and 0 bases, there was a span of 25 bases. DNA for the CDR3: TGTGCCAGCAGCCAAGCGGCAGCCTTGACTCCAATACCTAACTCTGGGGCCAACGTCCTGACTTTC. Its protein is CASSQAAALTPIPNSGANVLTF.

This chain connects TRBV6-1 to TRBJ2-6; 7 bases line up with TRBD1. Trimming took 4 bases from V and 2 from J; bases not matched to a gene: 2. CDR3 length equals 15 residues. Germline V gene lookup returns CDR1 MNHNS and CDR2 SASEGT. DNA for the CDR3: TGTGCCAGCAGTGGAGGGACAGCTGGGGCCAACGTCCTGACTTTC. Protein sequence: CASSGGTAGANVLTF.

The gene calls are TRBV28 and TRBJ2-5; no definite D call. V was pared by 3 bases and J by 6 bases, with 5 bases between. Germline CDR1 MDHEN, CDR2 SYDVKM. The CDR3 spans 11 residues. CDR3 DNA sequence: TGTGCCAGCAGTTTGACACAGACCCAGTACTTC. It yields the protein CASSLTQTQYF.

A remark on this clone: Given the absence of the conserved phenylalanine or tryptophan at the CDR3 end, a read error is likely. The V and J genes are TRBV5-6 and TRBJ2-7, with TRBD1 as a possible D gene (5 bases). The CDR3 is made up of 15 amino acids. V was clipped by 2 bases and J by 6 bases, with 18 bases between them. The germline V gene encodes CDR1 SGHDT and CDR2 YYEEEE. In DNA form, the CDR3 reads TGTGCCAGCAGCTTCTTCAGGGTACCGGTGGCCGAGCAGTACCTC. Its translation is CASSFFRVPVAEQYL.

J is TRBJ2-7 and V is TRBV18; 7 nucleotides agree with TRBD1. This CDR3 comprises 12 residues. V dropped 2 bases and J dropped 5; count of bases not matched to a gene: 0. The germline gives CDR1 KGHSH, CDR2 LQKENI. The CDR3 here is CASSPTGDEQYF. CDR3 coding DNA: TGTGCCAGCTCACCAACAGGGGACGAGCAGTACTTC.

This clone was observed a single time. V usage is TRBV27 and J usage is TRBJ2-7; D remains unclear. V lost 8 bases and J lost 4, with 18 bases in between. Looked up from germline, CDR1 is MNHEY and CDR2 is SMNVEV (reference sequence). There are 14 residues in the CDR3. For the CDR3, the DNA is TGTGCCAGCGCAGGTGGGCTACCGACGTACGAGCAGTACTTC. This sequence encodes CASAGGLPTYEQYF.